This entry lists 12 T cell receptor beta chains sequenced from one sample in a study of cytomegalovirus exposure and HLA in healthy donors (dated by TCRdb to 2016 to 2017). The library was made by the immunoSEQ multiplex PCR assay. The multiplex PCR relied on a mix of 60 forward primers for TCR Vbeta segments and 13 reverse primers for TCR Jbeta segments. This is the immuneACCESS table as TCRdb keeps it, with only in-frame sequences that have V and J called. A part of the clones is gone; compared with another copy, unresolved V genes explain less than half, and the rest is unexplained. Present in this sample are more than 150,000 clones, around 74% of which were seen just once. The ten largest clones represent roughly 1.5% of the sample. Input material: PBMCs. The receptors were sampled from a girl under 18 in good health and CMV-seropositive.

The chain employs TRBV5-6 and TRBJ2-1; maybe TRBD1 (6 bases). This CDR3 is built from 16 residues. CDR1 and CDR2 from the germline V gene are SGHDT and YYEEEE. Trimming left V 3 bases short and J 7 bases short, with 20 bases between. The CDR3 nucleotides are TGTGCCAGCAGCTCGTCGAGAGGGGGAATTTTTAATGAGCAGTTCTTC. This sequence encodes CASSSSRGGIFNEQFF.

CDR3 sequence: CASSLAGRARETQYF. CDR3 bases: TGTGCCAGCAGTTTGGCAGGGAGGGCCCGAGAGACCCAGTACTTC. The chain employs TRBV27 and TRBJ2-5; 7 bases line up with TRBD2. J lost 4 bases, V lost 3 bases, and 8 bases had no gene match. The CDR3 totals 15 residues. Per the germline V gene, CDR1 is MNHEY and CDR2 is SMNVEV (reference sequence).

The chain links TRBV29-1 to TRBJ1-4, with 7 bases matching TRBD1. This CDR3 spans 12 amino acids. Germline CDR1 and CDR2: SQVTM and ANQGSEA. V dropped 2 bases and J dropped 8; count of bases not matched to a gene: 2. This CDR3 is CSVEQGDEKLFF. The CDR3 DNA reads TGCAGCGTTGAACAGGGGGACGAAAAACTGTTTTTT. The full variable domain, completed using reference TRBV29-1 and TRBJ1-4, is SAVISQKPSRDICQRGTSLTIQCQVDSQVTMMFWYRQQPGQSLTLIATANQGSEATYESGFVIDKFPISRPNLTFSTLTVSNMSPEDSSIYLCSVEQGDEKLFFGSGTQLSVL.

This chain links TRBV29-1 with TRBJ1-1; D remains unclear. V was shortened by 1 base and J by 4 bases, with 10 bases between the two germline ends. Germline loops: CDR1 SQVTM, CDR2 ANQGSEA. This CDR3 has 13 residues. CDR3 loop: CSVEGQLVTEAFF. In nucleotides, the CDR3 is TGCAGCGTTGAAGGGCAGTTGGTCACTGAAGCTTTCTTT.

The V call is TRBV5-1, the J call TRBJ2-3, with 7 bases lining up with TRBD1. The CDR3 is 16 amino acids. Germline CDR1 is SGHRS and CDR2 is YFSETQ. J lost 4 bases, V lost 4 bases, and 12 bases had no gene match. The CDR3 spells CASSGTGARTPDTQYF. As DNA, the CDR3 is TGCGCCAGCAGCGGAACAGGGGCCCGTACGCCAGATACGCAGTATTTT.

This clone occurred a few times. The rearrangement links TRBV19 to TRBJ1-5; D remains ambiguous. V was clipped by 3 bases and J by 4 bases, with 13 bases between them. CDR3 length: 15 amino acids. Germline V gives CDR1 LNHDA, CDR2 SQIVND (reference sequence). The CDR3 DNA reads as TGTGCCAGTAGTATTTGGCTACGGGAGAATCAGCCCCAGCATTTT. Translation: CASSIWLRENQPQHF.

The V and J genes are TRBV7-8 and TRBJ1-1; TRBD1 agrees at 8 bases. V lost 3 bases to trimming and J lost 6 bases; unmatched junction nucleotides: 6. There are 14 residues in the CDR3. Per germline, CDR1 SGHVS and CDR2 FQNEAQ. In DNA form, the CDR3 reads TGTGCCAGCAGCTTGCGGGGACAGGTGGCTGAAGCTTTCTTT. Encoded protein: CASSLRGQVAEAFF. Using reference TRBV7-8 and TRBJ1-1 for the parts outside the CDR3, the full variable domain is GAGVSQSPRYKVAKRGQDVALRCDPISGHVSLFWYQQALGQGPEFLTYFQNEAQLDKSGLPSDRFFAERPEGSVSTLKIQRTQQEDSAVYLCASSLRGQVAEAFFGQGTRLTVV.

The V and J genes are TRBV7-2 and TRBJ1-1, with TRBD1 matching 9 bases. Trimming removed 8 bases from V and 5 bases from J; junction bases left unmatched: 6. Germline-derived CDR1 and CDR2 are SGHTA and FQGNSA. The CDR3 sequence is 13 residues long. CDR3 coding DNA: TGTGCCAGCGGACAGGGGCGTGAAACTGAAGCTTTCTTT. This sequence encodes CASGQGRETEAFF.

The chain links TRBV5-1 to TRBJ2-2, with D perhaps matching TRBD2 (7 bases). Looked up from germline, CDR1 is SGHRS and CDR2 is YFSETQ. V lost 0 bases and J 6 bases, leaving 21 bases between the germline ends. CDR3 size: 18 residues. The chain's CDR3 is CASSLGGGPSGMAGELFF. CDR3 bases: TGCGCCAGCAGCTTGGGCGGGGGCCCATCCGGGATGGCCGGGGAGCTGTTTTTT.

This chain links TRBV5-1 with TRBJ1-3, with D hard to call. This CDR3 is 14 amino acids long. The V end was cut by 5 bases, the J end by 2 bases, with 11 bases between. The V gene's germline CDR1 is SGHRS and CDR2 YFSETQ. The CDR3 sequence: CASRSIGAGNTIYF. CDR3 nucleotide sequence: TGCGCCAGCAGATCCATCGGGGCTGGAAACACCATATATTTT.

This clone has only one observation. The chain links TRBV6-5 to TRBJ1-2; 7 nucleotides align to TRBD1. V gave up 5 bases and J gave up 4 bases; unmatched junction bases: 7. The CDR3 contains 14 residues. CDR1 and CDR2 from the germline V gene are MNHEY and SVGAGI. This CDR3 reads CASSERGGSYGYTF. The DNA of the CDR3 is TGTGCCAGCAGTGAACGAGGGGGCAGCTATGGCTACACCTTC.

This rearrangement joins TRBV5-4 to TRBJ2-2, with 12 bases lining up with TRBD1. This CDR3 comprises 16 residues. The germline V gene has CDR1 SGHNT and CDR2 YYREEE (reference sequence). V shed 2 bases, J shed 7 bases, and the junction held 6 bases outside the gene matches. The CDR3 DNA sequence: TGTGCCAGCAGCTTACCGGGACAGGGGGCTATCGGGGAGCTGTTTTTT. The encoded protein is CASSLPGQGAIGELFF. Combining the CDR3 with reference TRBV5-4 and TRBJ2-2 gives the whole variable domain ETGVTQSPTHLIKTRGQQVTLRCSSQSGHNTVSWYQQALGQGPQFIFQYYREEENGRGNFPPRFSGLQFPNYSSELNVNALELDDSALYLCASSLPGQGAIGELFFGEGSRLTVL.